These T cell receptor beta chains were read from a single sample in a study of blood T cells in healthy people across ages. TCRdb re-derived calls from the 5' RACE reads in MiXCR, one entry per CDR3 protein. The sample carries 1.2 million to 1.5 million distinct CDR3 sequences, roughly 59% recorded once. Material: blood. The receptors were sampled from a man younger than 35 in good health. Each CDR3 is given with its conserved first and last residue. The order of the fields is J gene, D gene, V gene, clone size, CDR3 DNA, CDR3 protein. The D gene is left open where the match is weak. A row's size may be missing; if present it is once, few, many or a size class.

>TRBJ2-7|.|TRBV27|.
TGTGCCAGTCAACGATATGGGATGGGCCCCTACGAGCAGTACTTC
CASQRYGMGPYEQYF
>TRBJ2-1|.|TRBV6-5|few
TGTGCCAGCAGCGCACACGGACAGACGGGCAATGAGCAGTTCTTC
CASSAHGQTGNEQFF
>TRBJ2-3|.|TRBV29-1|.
TGCAGCGTTGAGGGGGCGACAGAGACAGATACGCAGTATTTT
CSVEGATETDTQYF
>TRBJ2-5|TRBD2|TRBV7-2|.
TGTGCCAGCAGCTTAGCCCCGGGCGGGGGGACCCTAGAGACCCAGTACTTC
CASSLAPGGGTLETQYF
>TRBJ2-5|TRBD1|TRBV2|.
TGTGCCAGCCGTGACAGGGGGCACCAAGAGACCCAGTACTTC
CASRDRGHQETQYF
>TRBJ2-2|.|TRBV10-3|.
TGTGCCATCAGTGAGTTGTCGGGACTCCTCGGGGAGCTGTTTTTT
CAISELSGLLGELFF
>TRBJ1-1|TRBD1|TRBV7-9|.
TGTGCCAGCAGCTTGTCAGGGGGACAGCCATTCGGAACTGAAGCTTTCTTT
CASSLSGGQPFGTEAFF
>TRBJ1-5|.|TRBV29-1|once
TGCAGCGTTCAAGTGGGGTATAGCAATCAGCCCCAGCATTTT
CSVQVGYSNQPQHF
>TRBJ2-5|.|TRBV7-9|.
TGTGCCAGCAGCGGGACGGACGGGACCCAGTACTTC
CASSGTDGTQYF
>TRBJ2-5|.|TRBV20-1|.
TGCAGTGCTCCCTACCCCGGAATACCGGGGGAGACCCAGTACTTC
CSAPYPGIPGETQYF
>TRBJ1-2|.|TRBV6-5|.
TGTGCCAGCACCATGGACGGCTATGGCTACACCTTC
CASTMDGYGYTF
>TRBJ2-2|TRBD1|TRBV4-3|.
TGCGCCAGCGGGGGACAGGGGAGGAACACCGGGGAGCTGTTTTTT
CASGGQGRNTGELFF
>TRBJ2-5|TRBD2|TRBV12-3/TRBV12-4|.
TGTGCCAGCACCATGGATCGTCTGAGCGGGAGATCTGGAGAGACCCAGTACTTC
CASTMDRLSGRSGETQYF
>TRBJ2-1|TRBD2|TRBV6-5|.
TGTGCCAGCAGTTTCGAAAGCGGGGGACTTTACAATGAGCAGTTCTTC
CASSFESGGLYNEQFF
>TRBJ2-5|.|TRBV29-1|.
TGCAGCGTGGAGAGGGCGCAAGAGACCCAGTACTTC
CSVERAQETQYF
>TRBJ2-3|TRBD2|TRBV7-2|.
TGTGCCAGCAGCTTATATATAGCGGGAGGAAACACAGATACGCAGTATTTT
CASSLYIAGGNTDTQYF
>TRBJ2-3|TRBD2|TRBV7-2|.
TGTGCCAGCAGCTTACCCTCCGGGACTAGTCGTTCGGGTTTGGGAGATACGCAGTATTTT
CASSLPSGTSRSGLGDTQYF
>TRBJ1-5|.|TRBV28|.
TGTGCCAGCAGTTTTGGGGTTTACAGCAATCAGCCCCAGCATTTT
CASSFGVYSNQPQHF
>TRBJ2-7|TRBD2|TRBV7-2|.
TGTGCCAGCAGCCCCGCCCCGGGAGGTTTCTACGAGCAGTACTTC
CASSPAPGGFYEQYF
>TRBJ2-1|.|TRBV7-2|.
TGTGCCAGCAGCTGGGGGGGCGGGAGTTTAAATGAGCAGTTCTTC
CASSWGGGSLNEQFF
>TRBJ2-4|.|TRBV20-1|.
TGCAGTGCTGAGGGAGCAGGGTCCATTCAGTACTTC
CSAEGAGSIQYF
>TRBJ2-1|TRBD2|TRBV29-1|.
TGCAGCGCTGCGATAGCGGGAATCAATGAGCAGTTCTTC
CSAAIAGINEQFF
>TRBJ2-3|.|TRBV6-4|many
TGTGCCAGCAGTGACGGGAGCACAGATACGCAGTATTTT
CASSDGSTDTQYF
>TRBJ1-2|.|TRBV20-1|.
TGCAGTGCTAGAGACCTTGGCAGACCTAACTATGGCTACACCTTC
CSARDLGRPNYGYTF
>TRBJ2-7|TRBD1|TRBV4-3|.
TGCGCCAGCAGCCAAGATCCAGCAGGACAGGGCTACGAGCAGTACTTC
CASSQDPAGQGYEQYF
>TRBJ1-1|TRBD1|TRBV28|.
TGTGCCAGCAGTTGGGCCACAGGGGTGATGGACACTGAAGCTTTCTTT
CASSWATGVMDTEAFF
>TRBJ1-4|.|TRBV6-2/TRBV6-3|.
TGTGCCAGCAGTTACGCTACCGTATGGGAAAAACTGTTTTTT
CASSYATVWEKLFF
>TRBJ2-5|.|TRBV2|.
TGTGCCAGCAGGGGGGACCTTCGCGGGCCCCTCATACTTAATGAGCAGTACTTC
CASRGDLRGPLILNEQYF
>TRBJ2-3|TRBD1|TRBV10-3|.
TGTGCCACCAGACAGGGGCAAAGCACAGATACGCAGTATTTT
CATRQGQSTDTQYF
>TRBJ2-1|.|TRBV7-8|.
TGTGCCAGTAGCTTAGAGGTTTTGGGGAGCTCCTACAATGAGCAGTTCTTC
CASSLEVLGSSYNEQFF
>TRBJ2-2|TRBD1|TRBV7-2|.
TGTGCCAGCAGCTTATCTGGACAGGTGAACACCGGGGAGCTGTTTTTT
CASSLSGQVNTGELFF
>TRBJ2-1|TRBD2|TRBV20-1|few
TGCAGTGCTGCGAGACTAGCCGGGCATGAGCAGTTCTTC
CSAARLAGHEQFF
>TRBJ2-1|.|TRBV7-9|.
TGTGCCAGCAGCTTAGGTGGAGGGTGGGATGAGCAGTTCTTC
CASSLGGGWDEQFF
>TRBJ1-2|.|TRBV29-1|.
TGCAGCGTTCCCAGGGGTCTCCGGGTCTACACCTTC
CSVPRGLRVYTF
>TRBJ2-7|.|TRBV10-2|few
TGCGCCAGCACAGGGAACACTTACGAGCAGTACTTC
CASTGNTYEQYF
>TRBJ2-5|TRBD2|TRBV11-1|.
TGTGCCAGCAGCTTAGGCGGGGGGCGGTATGAGACCCAGTACTTC
CASSLGGGRYETQYF
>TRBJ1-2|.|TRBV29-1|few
TGCAGCCTGATCGAGGGGGATAGCTACACCTTC
CSLIEGDSYTF
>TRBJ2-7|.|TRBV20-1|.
TGCAGTGCTAACCGCGACTACGGGCAGTACTTC
CSANRDYGQYF
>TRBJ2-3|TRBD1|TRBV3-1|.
TGTGCCAGCAGTCCTATCCCGGGGACAGACACGCAGTATTTT
CASSPIPGTDTQYF
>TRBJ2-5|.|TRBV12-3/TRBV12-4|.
TGTGCCAGCAGCCCTAGTTTAGGTCTCGAACAGTACTTC
CASSPSLGLEQYF
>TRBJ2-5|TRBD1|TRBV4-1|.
TGCGCCAGCAGCCACGTCCGGGACAGGGTAGAGACCCAGTACTTC
CASSHVRDRVETQYF
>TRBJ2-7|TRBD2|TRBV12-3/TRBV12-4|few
TGTGCCAGCAGTTGGCTAGCGGGAGGAGAATACGAGCAGTACTTC
CASSWLAGGEYEQYF